This T cell receptor beta chain was identified during a study of graft-versus-host responses after intestinal transplantation (dated by TCRdb to about 2021). Looking at the study overall: The transplants that recipients got were multivisceral, liver-intestinal, or isolated intestinal. Of the roughly 24 intestinal transplant recipients enrolled in the cohort, one of whom was a retransplant, a few patients without pretransplant specimens were excluded. After intestinal transplantation, graft-versus-host and host-versus-graft alloreactive T cell clones in the graft, circulation and bone marrow were tracked using bulk TCR-beta CDR3 sequencing. All recipients received anti-thymocyte globulin induction followed by maintenance tacrolimus and steroids for around three years. Alloreactive clones were identified by sequencing pre-transplant mixed lymphocyte reaction products and comparing these products with unstimulated pre-transplant donor and recipient T cells. A peak of at least 4% donor T cells among recipient peripheral blood mononuclear cells was the definition used for donor T cell macrochimerism. Samples from three later patients were sequenced in-house on an Illumina MiSeq with MiXCR processing rather than by the commercial service.

Receptor amplification or capture employed the immunoSEQ multiplex PCR assay. In most patients, genomic DNA was isolated using the Qiagen DNeasy Blood and Tissue Kit and sent frozen to Adaptive Biotechnologies for TCR sequencing. High-throughput TCR-beta CDR3 sequencing of genomic DNA from most patients was performed by Adaptive Biotechnologies. Turning to the authors' computational methods: Adaptive's ImmunoSEQ software was the source of the TCR sequencing data for 18 patients, while three other patients were processed with MiXCR and VDJtools. CD4 versus CD8 sorting errors were corrected by removing sequences found in both subsets at a frequency ratio below 5:1. CDR3 nucleotide sequences shared between donor and recipient were removed because their origin could not be assigned. To count as alloreactive, a clone needed at least 2-fold expansion over unstimulated cells and a minimum CFSE-low frequency of 0.002% (template counts) or 0.001% (read counts). Clones were considered mappable if detected in sequenced pre-transplant spleen, lymph node, or MLR CFSE-low populations of the donor or recipient. The cumulative frequency of alloreactive clones was calculated as a percentage of all sequences, weighted by copy number. This immuneACCESS table, as held by TCRdb, lists in-frame sequences with V and J called but not all clones. Of the missing ones, under half trace to an unresolved V gene in checked studies; the others have no known cause. V and J calls and clone size are those listed in that table; D and trimming were worked out from the DNA. Counted in this sample were 65,000 to 90,000 clones; more than 85% of them appeared once. The leading ten clones occupy about 7.3% of the sample.

General study outcomes and caveats: Early after transplant, peak levels of circulating GvH clones were found to be associated with declines in HvG clones. GvH clones were found in recipient bone marrow, and some of the GvH clones appeared earlier in ileal mucosa or blood, which is consistent with an intestinal mucosal origin. High GvH to HvG T cell clonal ratios were observed in the allografts of patients with donor T cell macrochimerism. Conclusions were limited by the relatively low number and heterogeneity of intestinal transplant patients.

The V end gives up 3 bases and the J end 5 bases, leaving 12 bases in the junction not matched to a gene. From its cysteine to its phenylalanine, the CDR3 spans 16 amino acids. Left in the record is the CDR3 DNA by itself, 48 bases read in frame from the first base. CDR1 SGDLS and CDR2 YYNGEE are derived from the germline V gene. This specimen's time point label, interpreted: cells obtained before transplantation from donor or recipient. CD3+CD4+ and CD3+CD8+ populations were FACS-sorted from unstimulated pre-transplant donor and recipient cells taken from spleen or lymph nodes. Turning to this clone: It lacks a known antigen. The input lacks base qualities; no much larger clone sits a single base away.

The rearranged chain carries TRBV9 and TRBJ2-7, with 9 junctional bases fitting TRBD2. This receptor was identified in a human donor who was the organ donor for an intestinal transplant. Sequencing used unstimulated CD8+ T cells sorted from spleen or lymph node cells, obtained before transplant. The nucleotides are TGTGCCAGCAGCGGCGGGGGGGGACTAGAATACCACGAGCAGTACTTC. It is translated as CASSGGGGLEYHEQYF.